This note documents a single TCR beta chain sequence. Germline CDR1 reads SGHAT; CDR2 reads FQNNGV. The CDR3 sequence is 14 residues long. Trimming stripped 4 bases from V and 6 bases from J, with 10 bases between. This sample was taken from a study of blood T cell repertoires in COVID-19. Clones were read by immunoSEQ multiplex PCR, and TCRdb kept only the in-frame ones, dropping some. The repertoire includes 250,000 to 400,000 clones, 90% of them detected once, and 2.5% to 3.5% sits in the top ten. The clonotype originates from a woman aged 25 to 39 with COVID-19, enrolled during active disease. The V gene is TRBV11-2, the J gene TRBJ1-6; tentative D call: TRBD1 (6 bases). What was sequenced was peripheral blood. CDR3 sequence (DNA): TGTGCCAGCAGCTCGACAGGATCTAATTCACCCCTCCACTTT. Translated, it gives CASSSTGSNSPLHF.